Listed below are T cell receptor beta chains from one sample, sequenced in a study of blood T cell repertoires in COVID-19. Data came from immunoSEQ multiplex PCR; TCRdb stores just in-frame clones and leaves some out. The sample has approximately 96,000 clones, roughly 90% seen once. Sequencing was performed on peripheral blood. The receptors were sampled from a man in his fifties or sixties with acute or convalescent COVID-19. CDR3s leave out the opening cysteine and the closing phenylalanine or tryptophan.

cdr3_aa j_call v_call
AISELGADTGELF TRBJ2-2 TRBV10-3
ASSYRDYNSPLH TRBJ1-6 TRBV6-6
ASSRAHGGGDNGYT TRBJ1-2 TRBV4-3
ASSWRQGPDTQY TRBJ2-3 TRBV5-8
ASSRDGGRSEQY TRBJ2-7 TRBV7-8
ASSQGIGGADTQY TRBJ2-3 TRBV3-1/TRBV3-2
SVGGSGNEQF TRBJ2-1 TRBV29-1
ASSLTGTGGDGYT TRBJ1-2 TRBV6-5
ASSLPQSGEQF TRBJ2-1 TRBV5-1
ASRGTRMDTQY TRBJ2-3 TRBV27